Sequencing of this TCR beta chain was carried out in a study of cytomegalovirus exposure and HLA in healthy donors. The V end lost 5 bases, the J end lost 3 bases, and 10 bases lay between the germline ends. Germline CDR1 and CDR2: SEHNR and FQNEAQ (reference sequence). The CDR3 sequence is 13 residues long. 60 Vbeta and 13 Jbeta primers were used in PCR. Profiling relied on immunoSEQ multiplex PCR, and the TCRdb table lists in-frame clones only, not all of them. The sample consists of some 130,000 clones, 70% to 80% of them appearing once. The receptor was isolated from a female donor in good health and CMV-seronegative. The gene calls are TRBV7-9 and TRBJ2-5, with D perhaps TRBD1 (5 bases). Sequenced: PBMCs. This CDR3 is CASSPWTKETQYF. The CDR3 DNA is TGTGCCAGCAGCCCTTGGACAAAAGAGACCCAGTACTTC. Looking up the rest from reference TRBV7-9 and TRBJ2-5 gives the full variable domain: DTGVSQNPRHKITKRGQNVTFRCDPISEHNRLYWYRQTLGQGPEFLTYFQNEAQLEKSRLLSDRFSAERPKGSFSTLEIQRTEQGDSAMYLCASSPWTKETQYFGPGTRLLVL.